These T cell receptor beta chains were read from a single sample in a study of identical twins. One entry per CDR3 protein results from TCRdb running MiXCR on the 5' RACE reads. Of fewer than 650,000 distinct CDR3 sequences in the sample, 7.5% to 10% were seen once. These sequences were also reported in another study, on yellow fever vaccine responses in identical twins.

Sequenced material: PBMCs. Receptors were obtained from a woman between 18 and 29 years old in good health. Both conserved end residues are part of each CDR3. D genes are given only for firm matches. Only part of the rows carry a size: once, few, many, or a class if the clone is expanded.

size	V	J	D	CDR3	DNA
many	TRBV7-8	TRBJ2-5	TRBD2	CASTPFRLAEETQYF	TGTGCCAGCACCCCTTTTCGGCTAGCGGAAGAGACCCAGTACTTC
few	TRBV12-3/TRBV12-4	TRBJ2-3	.	CASRRTVGYTDTQYF	TGTGCCAGCAGACGGACAGTTGGCTACACAGATACGCAGTATTTT
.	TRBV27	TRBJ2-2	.	CASSPELAGVVPGELFF	TGTGCCAGCAGTCCGGAACTAGCTGGAGTCGTTCCCGGGGAGCTGTTTTTT
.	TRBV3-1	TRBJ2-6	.	CAISLGRVGPSGANVLTF	TGTGCCATCAGTTTAGGTCGGGTGGGTCCATCTGGGGCCAACGTCCTGACTTTC
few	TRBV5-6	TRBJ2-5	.	CASSFGQKETQYF	TGTGCCAGCAGCTTCGGACAGAAAGAGACCCAGTACTTC
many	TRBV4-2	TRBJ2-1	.	CASSPRLVFYNEQFF	TGTGCCAGTTCACCCCGACTAGTTTTTTACAATGAGCAGTTCTTC
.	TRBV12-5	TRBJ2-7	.	CASGRGTIYEQYF	TGTGCTAGTGGTAGGGGGACAATATACGAGCAGTACTTC
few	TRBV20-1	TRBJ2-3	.	CSAPQSGLGQDTQYF	TGCAGTGCTCCCCAGAGCGGTCTTGGTCAAGATACGCAGTATTTT
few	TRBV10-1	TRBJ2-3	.	CASSLSQGETDTQYF	TGCGCCAGCAGTTTGAGTCAGGGAGAGACAGATACGCAGTATTTT
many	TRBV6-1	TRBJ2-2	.	CASRHRDTGELFF	TGTGCCAGCAGACACAGGGACACCGGGGAGCTGTTTTTT
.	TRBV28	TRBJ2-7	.	CASSLMPPNSYEQYF	TGTGCCAGCAGTTTAATGCCCCCGAACTCCTACGAGCAGTACTTC
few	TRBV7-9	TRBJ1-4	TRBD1	CASSLGGTGEEKLFF	TGTGCCAGCAGCCTGGGGGGCACAGGGGAAGAAAAACTGTTTTTT